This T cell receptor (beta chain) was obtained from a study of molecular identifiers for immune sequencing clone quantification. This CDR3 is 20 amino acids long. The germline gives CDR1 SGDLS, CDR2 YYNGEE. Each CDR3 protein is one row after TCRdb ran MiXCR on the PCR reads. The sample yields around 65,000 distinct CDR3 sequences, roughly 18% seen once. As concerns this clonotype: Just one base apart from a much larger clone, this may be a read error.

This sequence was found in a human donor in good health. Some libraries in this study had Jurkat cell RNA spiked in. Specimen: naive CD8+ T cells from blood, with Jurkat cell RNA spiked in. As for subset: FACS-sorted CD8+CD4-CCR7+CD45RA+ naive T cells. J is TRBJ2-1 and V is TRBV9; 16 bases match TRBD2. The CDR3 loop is CASSARYPGLAGGPGNEQSF. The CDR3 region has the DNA TGTGCCAGCAGCGCACGCTATCCGGGACTAGCGGGAGGGCCCGGGAATGAGCAGTCCTTC.